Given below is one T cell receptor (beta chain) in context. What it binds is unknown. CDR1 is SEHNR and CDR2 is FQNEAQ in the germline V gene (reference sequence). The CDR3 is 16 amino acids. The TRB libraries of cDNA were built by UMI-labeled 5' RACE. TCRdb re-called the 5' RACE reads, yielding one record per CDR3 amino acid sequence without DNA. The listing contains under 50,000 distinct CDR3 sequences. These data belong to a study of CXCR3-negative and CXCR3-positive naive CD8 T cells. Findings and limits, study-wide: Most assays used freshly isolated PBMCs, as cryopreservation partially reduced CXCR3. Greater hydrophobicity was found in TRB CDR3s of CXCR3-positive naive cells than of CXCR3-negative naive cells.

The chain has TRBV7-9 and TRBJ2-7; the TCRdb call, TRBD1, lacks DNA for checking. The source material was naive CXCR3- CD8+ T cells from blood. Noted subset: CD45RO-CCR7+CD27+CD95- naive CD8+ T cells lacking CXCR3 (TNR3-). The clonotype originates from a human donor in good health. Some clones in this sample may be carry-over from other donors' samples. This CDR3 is CASSSGQGSLGYEQYF.